This entry lists 10 T cell receptor beta chains sequenced from one sample in a study of tumor and adjacent non-tumor tissue in lung cancer. The template was RNA from unsorted bulk tissue. The normal lung tissue was taken more than 3 cm from the tumor edge. Three rounds of nested PCR, following a modified ARM-PCR protocol, produced the TCRbeta library. Each CDR3 protein is one row after TCRdb ran MiXCR on the multiplex PCR reads. The sample consists of approximately 120,000 distinct CDR3 sequences, about 61% of them appearing once. The sequencing input was distant non-tumor lung tissue. The receptor set was obtained from a man aged 60 to 75 with non-small cell lung cancer.

This clonotype has a handful of counts. The V gene is TRBV20-1, the J gene TRBJ2-4; the D gene is possibly TRBD1 (5 bases). Trimming removed 6 bases at V and 8 bases at J, with 11 bases between. Germline assignment: CDR1 DFQATT and CDR2 SNEGSKA (reference sequence). This CDR3 has 11 residues. CDR3 in DNA: TGCAGTGCCGTCACCAGGGACATTCAGTACTTC. It encodes CSAVTRDIQYF.

A remark on this clonotype: One end of the junction is discordant with germline, which a read error may explain. V usage is TRBV11-3 and J usage is TRBJ2-5; D is unclear. The CDR3 loop spans 15 amino acids. In germline, CDR1 is SGHNT, CDR2 YENEEA. In nucleotides, the CDR3 is TGTGTCAGCAGCATAGATGCAGGAGACGAAGAGACCCAGTACTTC. This sequence encodes CVSSIDAGDEETQYF.

Comment on this clonotype: A much larger clone differs by one base, so this may be a read error. V and J are TRBV5-4 and TRBJ2-5, with 9 positions matching TRBD1. CDR3 length: 16 residues. Germline V CDR1 and CDR2: SGHNT, YYREEE (reference sequence). CDR3 region: CACSAPGQGYQETQYF. The CDR3 DNA follows: TGTGCCTGCAGCGCCCCGGGACAGGGATACCAAGAGACCCAGTACTTC.

In regard to this clonotype: A much larger clone is a single base away; this may be a read error. The rearrangement joins TRBV7-9 to TRBJ1-2; 9 bases align to TRBD1. This CDR3 has 13 residues. Germline V gene data show CDR1 as SEHNR and CDR2 as FQNEAQ (reference sequence). V was pared by 7 bases and J by 7 bases, with 7 bases of the junction left unmatched. The CDR3 loop reads CASNPQDRGGYTF. The CDR3 nucleotides are TGTGCCAGCAACCCCCAGGACAGGGGTGGCTACACCTTC.

In the case of this clonotype: Its ends do not fully match the called genes, so a read error is possible. The chain has TRBV4-3 and TRBJ1-5; maybe TRBD1 (6 bases). CDR3 length equals 15 residues. Germline loops: CDR1 LGHNA, CDR2 YSLEER. This chain's CDR3 is CASSQNEGGNQPQLF. The DNA of the CDR3 is TGTGCCAGCAGCCAAAACGAGGGGGGGAATCAGCCCCAGCTTTTT.

As to this clonotype: The CDR3 ends on some other residue instead of the conserved phenylalanine or tryptophan, so this is likely a read error. The chain recombines TRBV7-9 with TRBJ2-7; D is possibly TRBD2 (7 bases). The CDR3 is 16 amino acids. The V gene lost 4 bases and the J gene lost 0 bases, with 16 bases spanning the gap. CDR1 SEHNR and CDR2 FQNEAQ come from the germline V gene (reference sequence). In nucleotides, the CDR3 is TGTGCCAGCAGCTGGGGGGGCGGCCCCACCTCCTACGAGCAGTACTCC. Its translation: CASSWGGGPTSYEQYS.

The table lists this clonotype with many counts. The gene calls are TRBV5-1 and TRBJ1-2, with TRBD1 identical over 7 bases. This CDR3 comprises 12 residues. Germline V gene data show CDR1 as SGHRS and CDR2 as YFSETQ. With 5 bases clipped from V and 3 bases from J, the junction kept 1 base outside the gene matches. CDR3 residues: CASRGTDYGYTF. CDR3 sequence (DNA): TGCGCCAGCAGGGGGACAGACTATGGCTACACCTTC.

V gene TRBV10-3 combines with J gene TRBJ2-1, with a tentative D call TRBD1 (5 bases). The CDR3 is made up of 13 amino acids. The germline V gene has CDR1 ENHRY and CDR2 SYGVKD. The V end lost 6 bases, the J end lost 7 bases, and 13 bases lay between the germline ends. The DNA for the CDR3 is TGTGCCATCAGAAAGGGGAAGGTGAATGAGCAGTTCTTC. Residues: CAIRKGKVNEQFF.

This clonotype was seen once. Just one base apart from a much larger clone, this may be a read error. The chain joins TRBV5-4 to TRBJ1-1; D gene ambiguous. This CDR3 is built from 14 residues. Germline V CDR1 and CDR2: SGHNT, YYREEE (reference sequence). The CDR3 protein is CASKSWSALTAAFF. The CDR3 region has the DNA TGTGCCAGCAAGAGTTGGTCGGCCCTCACTGCAGCTTTCTTT.

With respect to this clonotype: At one of its ends the junction is not consistent with the germline gene, which may arise from a read error. The rearrangement joins TRBV6-1 to TRBJ1-5; D is uncertain. CDR1 and CDR2 (germline): MNHNS, SASEGT. The CDR3 covers 13 residues. DNA of the CDR3: TGTGCCAGCGGCCGGGAAGCCAATCAGCCCCGGCATTTT. This sequence encodes CASGREANQPRHF.